This T cell receptor (beta chain) was identified during a study of cytomegalovirus exposure and HLA in healthy donors. The PCR used 60 Vbeta and 13 Jbeta primers. The data were produced by immunoSEQ multiplex PCR, yet TCRdb's version contains in-frame clones alone and is incomplete. The sample has 200,000 to 300,000 clones; 84% are singletons. This CDR3 region has 18 residues. The germline V gene encodes CDR1 MGHRA and CDR2 YSYEKL. V shed 1 base and J 0 bases; nucleotides not matched to a gene: 8. Comments on this clone: Its matching antigen is unknown. The sample carries other DNA sequences with the same CDR3.

Study-wide results and caveats: HLA restriction was apparent for most CMV-associated TCR beta chains in a later analysis. There were over 150 TCR beta chains listed as cytomegalovirus-associated. TRBV6-2, TRBV6-3 and some other V segments were unresolvable in 87-base-pair reads.

The V and J genes are TRBV4-1 and TRBJ2-3, with 9 bases lining up with TRBD2. The receptor was isolated from a woman in her 40s in good health and CMV-seropositive. The specimen was PBMCs. This CDR3 is CASSQGGVLAGSTDTQYF. The CDR3 DNA reads TGCGCCAGCAGCCAAGGCGGAGTACTAGCGGGCAGCACAGATACGCAGTATTTT.